This T cell receptor beta chain was retrieved from a study of blood T cells in healthy people across ages. CDR3 length: 13 residues. Germline loops: CDR1 DFQATT, CDR2 SNEGSKA (reference sequence). V shed 4 bases and J shed 1 base, with 5 bases lying between them. A second PCR, run for roughly 7 to 11 cycles, used a sample-barcoded 5' primer plus a J-beta primer mix. TCRdb independently ran MiXCR on the 5' RACE reads; one entry per CDR3 protein. The sample carries 250,000 to 300,000 distinct CDR3 sequences, 27% recorded once. The sequenced sample was blood. The chain couples TRBV20-1 to TRBJ2-6; D remains ambiguous. This clonotype originated in a woman aged 70-85 years in good health. The CDR3, as DNA: TGCAGTGCTACCAGATCTGGGGCCAACGTCCTGACTTTC. Protein product: CSATRSGANVLTF.